The clone carrying this TCR beta chain occurred a few times. Antigen unknown. The primer mix had 60 Vbeta and 13 Jbeta primers. Sequencing was performed with immunoSEQ multiplex PCR; in TCRdb, only in-frame clones are kept and a portion is missing. The sample has about 200,000 clones, approximately 78% seen once. The record originates from a study of cytomegalovirus exposure and HLA in healthy donors. Study-level points and caveats: The study dropped some indistinguishable V segments, TRBV6-2 and TRBV6-3 among them. Later analysis revealed greater clonal expansion in HLA-associated TCR beta chains than in equally common others. In vitro experiments confirmed that a few CMV-associated chains were specific for CMV antigens.

CDR3 length: 15 amino acids. Germline loops: CDR1 MNHNS, CDR2 SASEGT. Trimming took off 1 base at V and 4 bases at J, with 11 bases between the two ends. This receptor was identified in a woman between 45 and 65 years old in good health and CMV-seropositive. This chain connects TRBV6-1 to TRBJ1-5, with D maybe TRBD1 (6 bases). The source material was PBMCs. The CDR3 DNA sequence: TGTGCCAGCAGTGAAGGGGGACAAGTAAATCAGCCCCAGCATTTT. Translating it yields CASSEGGQVNQPQHF.